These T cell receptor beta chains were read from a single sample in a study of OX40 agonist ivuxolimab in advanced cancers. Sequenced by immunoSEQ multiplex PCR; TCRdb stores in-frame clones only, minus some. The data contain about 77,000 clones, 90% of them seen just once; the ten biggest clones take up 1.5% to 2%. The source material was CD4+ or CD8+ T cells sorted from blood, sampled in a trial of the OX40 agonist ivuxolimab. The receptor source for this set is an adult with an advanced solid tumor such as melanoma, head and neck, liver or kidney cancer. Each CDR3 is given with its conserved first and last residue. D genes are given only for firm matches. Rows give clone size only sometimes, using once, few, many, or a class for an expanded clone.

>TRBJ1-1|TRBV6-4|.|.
CASIHTEAFF
TGTGCCAGCATTCATACGGAAGCTTTCTTT
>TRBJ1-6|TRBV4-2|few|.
CASSQDRLGGSDSPLHF
TGTGCCAGCAGCCAAGATCGTCTGGGGGGGTCCGATTCACCCCTCCACTTT
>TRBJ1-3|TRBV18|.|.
CASSPSEENTIYF
TGTGCCAGCTCACCCTCCGAGGAAAACACCATATATTTT
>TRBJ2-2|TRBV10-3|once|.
CAISKDSLNTGELFF
TGTGCCATCAGCAAAGACAGCCTTAACACCGGGGAGCTGTTTTTT
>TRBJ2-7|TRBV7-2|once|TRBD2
CASSPRRETFYEQYF
TGTGCCAGCAGCCCGCGGCGGGAGACCTTCTACGAGCAGTACTTC
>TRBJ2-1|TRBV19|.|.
CASSIYSSSYNEQFF
TGTGCCAGTAGTATTTACTCCAGCTCCTACAATGAGCAGTTCTTC
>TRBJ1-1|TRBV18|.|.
CASSKDGTEAFF
TGTGCCAGCTCCAAGGACGGCACTGAAGCTTTCTTT
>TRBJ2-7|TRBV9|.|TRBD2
CASSADSGGANEQYF
TGTGCCAGCAGCGCTGATAGCGGGGGGGCCAACGAGCAGTACTTC
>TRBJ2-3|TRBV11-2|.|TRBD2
CASSQTLGGRTSTDTQYF
TGTGCCAGCAGCCAAACCCTTGGCGGGAGAACTAGCACAGATACGCAGTATTTT
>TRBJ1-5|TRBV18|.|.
CASSLGQNSNQPQHF
TGTGCCAGCTCCCTAGGACAGAATAGCAATCAGCCCCAGCATTTT
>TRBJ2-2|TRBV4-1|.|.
CASSQNKYTGELFF
TGCGCCAGCAGCCAAAACAAATACACCGGGGAGCTGTTTTTT
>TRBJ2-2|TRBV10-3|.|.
CAIRTLGGGELFF
TGTGCCATCAGAACTTTGGGTGGCGGGGAGCTGTTTTTT
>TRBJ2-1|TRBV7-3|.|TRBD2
CASSSRTSGGAVSEQFF
TGTGCCAGCAGCTCAAGGACTAGCGGGGGGGCAGTAAGTGAGCAGTTCTTC
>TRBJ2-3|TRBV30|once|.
CAWSMGKRTDTQYF
TGTGCCTGGAGTATGGGTAAGCGGACAGATACGCAGTATTTT
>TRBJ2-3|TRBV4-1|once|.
CASSRPSSTDTQYF
TGCGCCAGCAGCCGGCCAAGCTCCACAGATACGCAGTATTTT
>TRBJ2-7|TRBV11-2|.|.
CASSQDSSYTYEQYF
TGTGCCAGCAGCCAGGACTCCTCCTACACCTACGAGCAGTACTTC
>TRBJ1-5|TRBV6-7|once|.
CASSPPGDGQPQHF
TGTGCCAGCAGTCCTCCAGGGGATGGTCAGCCCCAGCATTTT
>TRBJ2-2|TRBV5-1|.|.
CASGTTKNTGELFF
TGCGCCAGCGGAACCACTAAGAACACCGGGGAGCTGTTTTTT
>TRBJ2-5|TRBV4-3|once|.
CASSQDEAAQETQYF
TGCGCCAGCAGCCAAGATGAGGCAGCACAAGAGACCCAGTACTTC
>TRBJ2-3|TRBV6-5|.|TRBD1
CTTGVTSTDTQYF
TGTACGACAGGGGTCACTAGCACAGATACGCAGTATTTT
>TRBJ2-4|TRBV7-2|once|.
CASSLAPGAPNIQYF
TGTGCCAGCAGCTTAGCTCCAGGGGCCCCAAACATTCAGTACTTC
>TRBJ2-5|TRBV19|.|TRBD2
CASSIQASGLQETQYF
TGTGCCAGTAGTATTCAGGCTAGCGGGCTTCAAGAGACCCAGTACTTC
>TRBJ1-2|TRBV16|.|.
CASSQSGYYGYTF
TGTGCCAGCAGCCAATCAGGGTACTATGGCTACACCTTC
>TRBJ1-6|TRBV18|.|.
CASSPEGPQGPLHF
TGTGCCAGCTCACCCGAAGGACCCCAGGGGCCCCTCCACTTT
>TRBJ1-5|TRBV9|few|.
CASSVEVNQPQHF
TGTGCCAGCAGCGTAGAAGTCAATCAGCCCCAGCATTTT
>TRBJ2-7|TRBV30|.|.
CAWRSPGGGSYEQYF
TGTGCCTGGAGGTCTCCAGGGGGGGGGTCCTACGAGCAGTACTTC
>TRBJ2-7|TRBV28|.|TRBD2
CASQTPGLAKSSYEQYF
TGTGCCAGCCAGACCCCGGGACTAGCAAAATCCTCCTACGAGCAGTACTTC
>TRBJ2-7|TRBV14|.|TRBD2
CASSQYRQGRGLAGPRVEQYF
TGTGCCAGCAGCCAATATCGACAGGGACGGGGACTAGCGGGACCTCGTGTCGAGCAGTACTTC
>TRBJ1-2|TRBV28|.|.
CASSLQERAHYTF
TGTGCCAGCAGTTTACAGGAGAGGGCCCACTACACCTTC
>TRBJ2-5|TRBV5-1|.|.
CASSLGPREQETQYF
TGCGCCAGCAGCTTGGGGCCCAGGGAACAAGAGACCCAGTACTTC
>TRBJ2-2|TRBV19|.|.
CASSIGSGGANTGELFF
TGTGCCAGTAGTATAGGGTCCGGGGGTGCGAACACCGGGGAGCTGTTTTTT
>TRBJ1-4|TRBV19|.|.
CASKGREKLFF
TGTGCCAGTAAGGGGCGCGAAAAACTGTTTTTT
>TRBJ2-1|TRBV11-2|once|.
CASSSLSEQFF
TGTGCCAGCAGCTCCCTCTCTGAGCAGTTCTTC
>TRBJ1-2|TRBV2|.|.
CASTVGYGYTF
TGTGCCAGCACCGTCGGCTATGGCTACACCTTC
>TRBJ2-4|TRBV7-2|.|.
CASSRDDGIQYF
TGTGCCAGCAGCCGAGATGATGGCATTCAGTACTTC
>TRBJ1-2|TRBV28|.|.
CASHGMGYGYTF
TGTGCCAGCCACGGGATGGGATATGGCTACACCTTC
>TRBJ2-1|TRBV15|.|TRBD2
CATQTRKANSGTRFF
TGTGCCACCCAAACCAGGAAGGCAAACTCCGGGACTAGGTTCTTC